What follows are 4 T cell receptor beta chains derived from one specimen sequenced in a study of blood T cells in healthy people across ages. It was with a sample-barcoded 5' primer and a J-beta primer mix that a second PCR of roughly 7 to 12 cycles was run. Each CDR3 protein gets one entry after TCRdb re-called the 5' RACE reads with MiXCR. Among 850,000 or so distinct CDR3 sequences, about 28% were seen once, and the ten largest hold about 18%. Input material: blood. The receptors here all came from a woman of 80 years or more in good health.

The chain has TRBV6-2 or TRBV6-3 and TRBJ1-1, with 9 nucleotides matching TRBD1. The CDR3 is 16 amino acids. V shed 6 bases, J shed 2 bases, and the junction held 10 bases outside the gene matches. Germline V gene sequence: CDR1 MNHEY, CDR2 SVGEGT. CDR3 protein: CASSPNRGRGNTEAFF. Here the CDR3 DNA reads TGTGCCAGCAGCCCCAACAGGGGGCGAGGTAACACTGAAGCTTTCTTT.

In DNA, the CDR3 is TGCAGTGCTAGATCCGGGACTAGCCTCACAGATACGCAGTATTTT. Its translation is CSARSGTSLTDTQYF. The genes are TRBV20-1 and TRBJ2-3, with 9 bases that match TRBD2. The CDR3 spans 15 residues. V was pared by 2 bases and J by 2 bases, with 5 bases of the junction left unmatched. CDR1 DFQATT and CDR2 SNEGSKA come from the germline V gene (reference sequence).

This clonotype was observed a few times. The genes are TRBV7-9 and TRBJ2-1; 8 bases are a match to TRBD1. CDR1 is SEHNR and CDR2 is FQNEAQ in the germline V gene (reference sequence). The ends lost 4 bases at V and 12 bases at J; junction bases unmatched: 11. The CDR3 consists of 14 residues. The CDR3 sequence: CASSSRTGPWVQFF. For the CDR3, the DNA is TGTGCCAGCAGCTCCCGGACAGGGCCTTGGGTGCAGTTCTTC.

The chain links TRBV6-5 to TRBJ1-2, with unresolved D. V was trimmed by 6 bases and J by 2 bases, leaving 7 bases between them. Per germline, CDR1 MNHEY and CDR2 SVGAGI. The CDR3 length is 12 residues. In nucleotides, the CDR3 is TGTGCCAGCAGAAGACAAAACTATGGCTACACCTTC. This translates into CASRRQNYGYTF.